The sequence of this TCR beta chain was determined in a study of T cell responses to AZD1222 COVID-19 vaccine. Germline assignment: CDR1 MDHEN and CDR2 SYDVKM. The CDR3 is made up of 20 amino acids. V gave up 1 base and J gave up 8 bases; unmatched junction bases: 17. Clones were read by immunoSEQ multiplex PCR, and TCRdb kept only the in-frame ones, dropping some. The table includes 150,000 or so clones, more than 70% detected once. The chain links TRBV28 to TRBJ1-4; 12 bases align to TRBD1. The source of this sequence is an adult in good health. The material sequenced was peripheral blood, taken on day 0 of AZD1222 vaccination. Here the CDR3 DNA reads TGTGCCAGCAGTTTATTATCGGGAGGGACAGGGGGCGGTATAAGAGAAAAACTGTTTTTT. Its protein is CASSLLSGGTGGGIREKLFF.